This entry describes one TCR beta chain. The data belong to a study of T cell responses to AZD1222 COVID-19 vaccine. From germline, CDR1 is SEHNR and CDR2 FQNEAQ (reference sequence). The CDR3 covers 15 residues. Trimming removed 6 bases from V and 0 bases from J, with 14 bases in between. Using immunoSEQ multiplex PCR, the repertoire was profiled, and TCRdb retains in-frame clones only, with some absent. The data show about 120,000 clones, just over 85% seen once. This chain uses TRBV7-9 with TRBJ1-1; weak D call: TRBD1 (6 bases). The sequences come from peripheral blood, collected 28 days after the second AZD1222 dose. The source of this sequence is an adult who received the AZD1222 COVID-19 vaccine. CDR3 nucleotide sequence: TGTGCCAGCAGTCCTAAGGGGGGAGTGAACACTGAAGCTTTCTTT. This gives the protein CASSPKGGVNTEAFF.